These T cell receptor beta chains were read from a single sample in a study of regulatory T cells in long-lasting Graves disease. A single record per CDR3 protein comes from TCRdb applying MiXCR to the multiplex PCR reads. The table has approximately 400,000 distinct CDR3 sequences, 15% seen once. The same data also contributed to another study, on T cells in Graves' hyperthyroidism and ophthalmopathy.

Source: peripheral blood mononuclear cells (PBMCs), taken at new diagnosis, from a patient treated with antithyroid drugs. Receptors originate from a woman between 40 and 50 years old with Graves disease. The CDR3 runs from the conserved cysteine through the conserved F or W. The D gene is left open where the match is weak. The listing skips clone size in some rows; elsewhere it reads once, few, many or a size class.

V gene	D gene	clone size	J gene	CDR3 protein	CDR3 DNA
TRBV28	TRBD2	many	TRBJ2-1	CASSPSGTFSYNEQFF	TGTGCCAGCAGTCCTAGCGGGACCTTCTCCTACAATGAGCAGTTCTTC
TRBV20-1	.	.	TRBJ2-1	CSAKRADHEQFF	TGCAGTGCCAAACGAGCGGACCATGAGCAGTTCTTC
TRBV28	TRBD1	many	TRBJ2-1	CASSLWGTDSYNEQFF	TGTGCCAGCAGTTTGTGGGGGACAGACTCCTACAATGAGCAGTTCTTC
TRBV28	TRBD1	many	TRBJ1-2	CASRNGQGGGYTF	TGTGCCAGCAGAAATGGACAGGGTGGTGGCTACACCTTC
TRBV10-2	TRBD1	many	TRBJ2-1	CASSESTGGLSSYNEQFF	TGCGCCAGCAGTGAGTCGACAGGGGGCTTGAGCTCCTACAATGAGCAGTTCTTC
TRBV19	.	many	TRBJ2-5	CASSRDQETQYF	TGTGCCAGTAGTCGGGATCAAGAGACCCAGTACTTC
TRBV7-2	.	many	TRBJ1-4	CASSLGGLSREKLFF	TGTGCCAGCAGCTTAGGGGGATTATCCCGGGAAAAACTGTTTTTT
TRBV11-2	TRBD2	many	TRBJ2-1	CASSLVVSGYLGYEQFF	TGTGCCAGCAGCTTAGTGGTTAGCGGGTACCTGGGGTATGAGCAGTTCTTC
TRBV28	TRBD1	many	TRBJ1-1	CASRTGGPGNTEAFF	TGTGCCAGCAGGACAGGGGGGCCCGGGAACACTGAAGCTTTCTTT
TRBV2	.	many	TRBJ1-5	CASSDDGSYQPQHF	TGTGCCAGCAGTGATGATGGGTCCTATCAGCCCCAGCATTTT
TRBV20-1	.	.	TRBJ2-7	CSASRRGRISVYEQYF	TGCAGTGCTTCCAGAAGAGGGCGGATTAGCGTCTACGAGCAGTACTTC
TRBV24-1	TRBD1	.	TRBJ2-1	CATSDPDRDNEQFF	TGTGCCACCAGTGATCCCGACAGGGACAATGAGCAGTTCTTC
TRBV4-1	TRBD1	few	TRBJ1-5	CASSRTGTGISNQPQHF	TGCGCCAGCAGCCGTACCGGGACAGGAATTAGCAATCAGCCCCAGCATTTT
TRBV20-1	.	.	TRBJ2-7	CSATGTTTYEQYF	TGCAGTGCCACCGGGACAACCACCTACGAGCAGTACTTC
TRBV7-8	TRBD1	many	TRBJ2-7	CASSLNTGTGAYEQYF	TGTGCCAGCAGCTTAAACACCGGGACAGGGGCCTACGAGCAGTACTTC
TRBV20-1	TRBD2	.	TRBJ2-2	CSARRGSGTAGTGELFF	TGCAGTGCTAGAAGGGGTAGCGGGACCGCGGGCACCGGGGAGCTGTTTTTT
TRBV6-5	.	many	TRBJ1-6	CASSSRRGGSPLHF	TGTGCCAGCAGTTCCCGCAGGGGTGGGTCACCCCTCCACTTT
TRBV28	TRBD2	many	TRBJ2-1	CASSLSVASGPYNEQFF	TGTGCCAGCAGTTTAAGTGTGGCTAGCGGGCCCTACAATGAGCAGTTCTTC
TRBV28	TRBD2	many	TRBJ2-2	CASSFLASGRAGELFF	TGTGCCAGCAGTTTTCTCGCTAGCGGGAGAGCCGGGGAGCTGTTTTTT
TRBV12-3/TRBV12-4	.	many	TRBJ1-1	CASSFDHTGTEAFF	TGTGCCAGCAGTTTCGATCACACAGGGACTGAAGCTTTCTTT
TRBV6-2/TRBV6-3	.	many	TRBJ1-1	CASSYVGVGMNTEAFF	TGTGCCAGCAGTTACGTAGGTGTGGGTATGAACACTGAAGCTTTCTTT
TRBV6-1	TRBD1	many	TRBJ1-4	CASSLDPRQGEIPEKLFF	TGTGCCAGCAGTCTCGATCCCCGACAGGGCGAAATTCCGGAAAAACTGTTTTTT
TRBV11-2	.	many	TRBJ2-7	CASSHMDEQYF	TGTGCCAGCAGCCACATGGACGAGCAGTACTTC
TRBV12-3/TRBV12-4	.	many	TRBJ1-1	CASSLRQRDEAFF	TGTGCCAGCAGTTTGAGACAGAGGGATGAAGCTTTCTTT
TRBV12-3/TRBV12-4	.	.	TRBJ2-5	CVSSSGVTEIQYF	TGTGTCAGCAGTTCGGGAGTAACGGAGATCCAGTACTTC
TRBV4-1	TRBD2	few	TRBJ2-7	CASSQDKLAGAYEQYF	TGCGCCAGCAGCCAAGATAAGCTAGCGGGGGCCTACGAGCAGTACTTC
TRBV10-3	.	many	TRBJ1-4	CAIGADNEKLFF	TGTGCCATCGGGGCCGATAATGAAAAACTGTTTTTT
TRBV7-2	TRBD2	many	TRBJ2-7	CASSLGPGLAGTYEQYF	TGTGCCAGCAGCTTAGGGCCGGGACTAGCGGGAACCTACGAGCAGTACTTC
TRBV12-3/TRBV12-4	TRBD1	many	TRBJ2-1	CASTNRGYNEQFF	TGTGCCAGCACCAACAGGGGATACAATGAGCAGTTCTTC
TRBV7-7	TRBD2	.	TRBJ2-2	CASSPAGGSGELFF	TGTGCTAGCAGCCCTGCGGGGGGCAGCGGGGAGCTGTTTTTT
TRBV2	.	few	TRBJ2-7	CASITTKAYEQYF	TGTGCCAGCATAACCACTAAAGCCTACGAGCAGTACTTC
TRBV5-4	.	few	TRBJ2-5	CASSPSRGETQYF	TGTGCCAGCAGCCCCTCGCGCGGAGAGACCCAGTACTTC
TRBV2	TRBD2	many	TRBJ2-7	CASSDDIAGDRTGEQYF	TGTGCCAGCAGTGATGACATAGCGGGAGACAGAACGGGGGAGCAGTACTTC
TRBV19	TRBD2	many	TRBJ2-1	CASSISQSGREQFF	TGTGCCAGTAGCATCTCTCAGAGCGGGAGGGAGCAGTTCTTC
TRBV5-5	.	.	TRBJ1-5	CASSLGSGYGQPQHF	TGTGCCAGCAGCTTGGGGTCCGGGTACGGTCAGCCCCAGCATTTT
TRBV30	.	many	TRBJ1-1	CAWSLTLAEAFF	TGTGCCTGGAGTTTAACTCTGGCCGAAGCTTTCTTT
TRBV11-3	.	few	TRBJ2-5	CASSPGRSQETQYF	TGTGCCAGCAGCCCCGGACGGTCACAAGAGACCCAGTACTTC
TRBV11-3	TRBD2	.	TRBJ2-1	CASSTPTSGITSSYNEQFF	TGTGCCAGCAGCACACCGACTAGCGGGATTACGAGCTCCTACAATGAGCAGTTCTTC
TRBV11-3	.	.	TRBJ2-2	CASSLAAPSSTGELFF	TGTGCCAGCAGCTTGGCGGCTCCCTCGAGCACCGGGGAGCTGTTTTTT
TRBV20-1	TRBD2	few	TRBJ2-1	CSARDPRTSGSSSYNEQFF	TGCAGTGCTAGAGATCCCCGGACTAGCGGGTCCAGCTCCTACAATGAGCAGTTCTTC
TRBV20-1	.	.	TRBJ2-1	CSARVVGGSYNEQFF	TGCAGTGCTAGAGTGGTTGGCGGCAGCTACAATGAGCAGTTCTTC
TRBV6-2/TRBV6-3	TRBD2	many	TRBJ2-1	CASSESRRGLAGYIEQFF	TGTGCCAGCAGTGAAAGTCGCCGGGGACTAGCGGGATATATTGAGCAGTTCTTC
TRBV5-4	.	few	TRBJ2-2	CASSQNPTDTGELFF	TGTGCCAGCAGCCAAAATCCGACAGACACCGGGGAGCTGTTTTTT
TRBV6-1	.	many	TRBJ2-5	CASTGSGWYQETQYF	TGTGCCAGCACCGGGAGCGGGTGGTACCAAGAGACCCAGTACTTC
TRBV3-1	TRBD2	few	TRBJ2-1	CASSQDLLAGVHEQFF	TGTGCCAGCAGCCAAGATCTACTAGCGGGAGTTCATGAGCAGTTCTTC
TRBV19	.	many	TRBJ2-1	CASSMVAGSSYNEQFF	TGTGCCAGTAGTATGGTGGCAGGGAGCTCCTACAATGAGCAGTTCTTC
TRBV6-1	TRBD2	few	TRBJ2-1	CASTPLAGGPGEQFF	TGTGCCAGCACTCCACTAGCGGGAGGGCCCGGGGAGCAGTTCTTC
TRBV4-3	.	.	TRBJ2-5	CASSPDWVVGETQYF	TGCGCCAGCAGCCCTGATTGGGTCGTCGGAGAGACCCAGTACTTC
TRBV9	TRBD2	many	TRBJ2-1	CASRSGSKNEQFF	TGTGCCAGCAGGAGCGGGAGTAAAAATGAGCAGTTCTTC
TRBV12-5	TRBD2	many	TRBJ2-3	CASGLRAGGEDTQYF	TGTGCTAGTGGCTTGCGAGCGGGAGGGGAAGATACGCAGTATTTT
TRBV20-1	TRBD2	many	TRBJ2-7	CSARSGSKSEQYF	TGCAGTGCACGCAGCGGGAGTAAGTCCGAGCAGTACTTC
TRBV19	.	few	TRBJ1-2	CASENYYGYTF	TGTGCCAGCGAAAACTACTATGGCTACACCTTC
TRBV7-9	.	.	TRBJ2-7	CASSATDWTYEQYF	TGTGCCAGCAGCGCCACGGACTGGACCTACGAGCAGTACTTC
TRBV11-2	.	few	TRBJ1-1	CASSLGQGRRKTEAFF	TGTGCCAGCAGCTTAGGGCAGGGGAGGCGTAAGACTGAAGCTTTCTTT
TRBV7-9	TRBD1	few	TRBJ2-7	CASSLEGALSYEQYF	TGTGCCAGCAGCTTAGAGGGGGCCCTCTCCTACGAGCAGTACTTC
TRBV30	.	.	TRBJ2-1	CAWSTGSYNEQFF	TGTGCCTGGAGCACGGGATCCTACAATGAGCAGTTCTTC
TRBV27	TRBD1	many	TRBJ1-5	CASSRRGDNSNQPQHF	TGTGCCAGCAGCCGCAGGGGGGATAATAGCAATCAGCCCCAGCATTTT